One and the same sample provided the 21 T cell receptor beta chains below, sequenced in a study of tumor and adjacent non-tumor tissue in lung cancer. This sample's RNA came from whole unsorted tissue. The normal lung tissue was taken more than 3 cm from the tumor edge. TCRbeta libraries were built with three rounds of nested PCR, modified from ARM-PCR. TCRdb recomputed calls from the multiplex PCR reads with MiXCR, one row per CDR3 protein. The repertoire holds tens of thousands of distinct CDR3 sequences, with about 77% as singletons. Sequenced input: distant non-tumor lung tissue. The receptors derive from a man aged 55 to 69 with non-small cell lung cancer.

Concerning this clonotype: One end of the junction does not line up with germline, which may come from a read error. The genes are TRBV5-1 and TRBJ2-1, with TRBD2 matching 10 bases. CDR3 length: 17 residues. Germline assignment: CDR1 SGHRS and CDR2 YFSETQ. The CDR3 DNA reads as TGCGCCAGCAGCTTAACTAGCGGGGCGAGCTCCTGCAATGAGCAGTTCTTC. Translating it yields CASSLTSGASSCNEQFF.

The genes are TRBV5-4 and TRBJ2-7; D tentatively fits TRBD1 or TRBD2 (5 bases each). V lost 3 bases to trimming and J lost 0 bases, with 16 bases between them. The CDR3 length is 16 residues. Looked up from germline, CDR1 is SGHNT and CDR2 is YYREEE (reference sequence). The CDR3 protein is CASSSQGRGDSYEQYF. As DNA, the CDR3 is TGTGCCAGCAGCTCGCAGGGACGAGGGGACTCCTACGAGCAGTACTTC.

About this clonotype itself: The junction differs from germline at one of its ends, possibly a read error. V usage is TRBV6-1 and J usage is TRBJ2-5; D may match TRBD1 or TRBD2 (5 bases each). CDR1 and CDR2 from the germline V gene are MNHNS and SASEGT. The CDR3 totals 14 residues. For the CDR3, the DNA is TGTGCCAACAGTTCTGCTGGGACCCAAGAGACCCAGTACTTC. It encodes CANSSAGTQETQYF.

Points on this clonotype: Germline and junction disagree at one end, which may indicate a read error. The genes are TRBV6-6 and TRBJ2-7; no firm D call. CDR3 length: 11 amino acids. CDR1 and CDR2 from the germline V gene are MNHNY and SVGAGI (reference sequence). The CDR3 region is CASSASYEQHF. CDR3 DNA: TGTGCCAGCAGCGCCTCTTACGAGCAGCACTTC.

Remarks on this clonotype: A much bigger clone sits one base away, suggesting this may be a read error. This rearrangement joins TRBV20-1 to TRBJ2-1; D gene uncertain. V lost 0 bases to trimming and J lost 0 bases, with 18 bases between them. The CDR3 is 18 residues long. Germline V CDR1 and CDR2: DFQATT, SNEGSKA (reference sequence). CDR3 bases: TGCAGTGCTAGAGATAGGAAGGCCAGGATACACTCCTACAATGAGCAGTTCTTC. Protein: CSARDRKARIHSYNEQFF.

Comments on this clonotype: A much larger clone lies a single base off, so this may be a read error. This rearrangement joins TRBV28 to TRBJ2-3; D is possibly TRBD2 (6 bases). Trimming took off 4 bases at V and 5 bases at J, with 19 bases between the two ends. CDR3 length equals 16 residues. Germline assignment: CDR1 MDHEN and CDR2 SYDVKM. The CDR3 loop reads CASSWVSYEEGDTQYF. The CDR3 bases are TGTGCCAGCAGTTGGGTTAGCTATGAGGAGGGAGATACGCAGTATTTT. Supplemented by reference TRBV28 and TRBJ2-3, the full variable domain reads DVKVTQSSRYLVKRTGEKVFLECVQDMDHENMFWYRQDPGLGLRLIYFSYDVKMKEKGDIPEGYSVSREKKERFSLILESASTNQTSMYLCASSWVSYEEGDTQYFGPGTRLTVL.

In regard to this clonotype: A much larger clone is a single base away; this may be a read error. V and J are TRBV7-9 and TRBJ1-5; perhaps TRBD1 as D (6 bases). The CDR3 loop spans 14 amino acids. The V gene's germline CDR1 is SEHNR and CDR2 FQNEAQ (reference sequence). The CDR3 DNA reads TGTGCCAGCAACTTAGGTACAGGGTACCAGCCCCAGCATTTT. Translated: CASNLGTGYQPQHF. The variable domain in full, with the rest retrieved from reference TRBV7-9 and TRBJ1-5, is DTGVSQNPRHKITKRGQNVTFRCDPISEHNRLYWYRQTLGQGPEFLTYFQNEAQLEKSRLLSDRFSAERPKGSFSTLEIQRTEQGDSAMYLCASNLGTGYQPQHFGDGTRLSIL.

With respect to this clonotype: One end of the junction varies from germline; a read error may be responsible. The V call is TRBV6-6, the J call TRBJ1-2; 7 positions agree with TRBD1. The germline V gene encodes CDR1 MNHNY and CDR2 SVGAGI (reference sequence). This CDR3 is built from 12 residues. Here the CDR3 DNA reads TGTGCCAGGAGCCCAACAGGGGATGGTTACACCTTC. This codes for CARSPTGDGYTF.

To note about this clonotype: An end of the junction does not agree with germline; a read error may underlie this. This chain links TRBV11-2 with TRBJ2-7; maybe TRBD2 (5 bases). CDR3 size: 13 residues. Germline CDR1 is SGHAT and CDR2 is FQNNGV. This CDR3 is CASSPRTSGEQYF. As DNA, the CDR3 is TGTGCTAGCAGTCCCCGTACATCGGGGGAGCAGTACTTC.

The CDR3 sequence is CVGRQVDSGNTIYF. In DNA form, the CDR3 reads TGTGTCGGCAGACAGGTAGACTCAGGAAACACCATATATTTT. The V gene is TRBV6-6, the J gene TRBJ1-3; weak D call: TRBD1 (6 bases). Germline CDR1 MNHNY, CDR2 SVGAGI (reference sequence). The CDR3 runs 14 residues.

As for this clonotype: A read error may account for a junction end that differs from germline. The J gene is TRBJ2-1, the V gene TRBV12-3 or TRBV12-4; TRBD2 matches 7 bases. The CDR3 spans 15 residues. CDR3 DNA: TGTGCCAGCTGTTTCCTTCAGCGGGGCCACAATGAGCGGTTCTTC. This gives the protein CASCFLQRGHNERFF.

Regarding this clonotype: The germline gene is not matched at one end of the junction; a read error may be the cause. The V call is TRBV28, the J call TRBJ2-5; D is possibly TRBD1 (6 bases). Germline CDR1 is MDHEN and CDR2 is SYDVKM. The CDR3 has 15 residues. The CDR3 sequence: CAGKVRVTGGETQYF. In DNA, the CDR3 is TGTGCCGGCAAGGTTCGGGTGACAGGAGGAGAGACCCAGTACTTT.

Ten or more counts support this clonotype. CDR3 loop: CASSQLAGAYEQYF. The CDR3 DNA sequence: TGTGCCAGCAGCCAACTAGCGGGAGCCTACGAGCAGTACTTC. The chain links TRBV28 to TRBJ2-7; 11 bases are shared with TRBD2. The CDR3 is 14 residues long. Germline CDR1 is MDHEN and CDR2 is SYDVKM. V dropped 6 bases and J dropped 2; count of bases not matched to a gene: 3.

This clonotype was detected only a few times. At one boundary the junction diverges from the germline segment, which might be a read error. The rearrangement links TRBV6-5 to TRBJ1-2; 8 nucleotides agree with TRBD1. CDR3 size: 15 residues. Germline values: CDR1 MNHEY, CDR2 SVGAGI. The chain's CDR3 is CASGSPGQGLYGNTF. The DNA for the CDR3 is TGTGCCAGCGGTTCCCCTGGACAGGGCCTCTATGGCAACACCTTC.

Details on this clonotype: Germline is not matched at one junction end, which may reflect a read error. V usage is TRBV6-5 and J usage is TRBJ2-2; D possibly matches TRBD1 or TRBD2 (6 bases each). CDR1 and CDR2 from the germline V gene are MNHEY and SVGAGI. The CDR3 is 18 amino acids. The CDR3 region has the DNA TGTGTCAGCAGTTACGGCCGAGGGGGGCCATCCACGGCCGGGGAGCTGTTTTTT. Translating gives CVSSYGRGGPSTAGELFF.

About this clonotype: One end of the junction varies from germline; a read error may be responsible. The chain employs TRBV12-3 or TRBV12-4 and TRBJ2-1; D remains unclear. The CDR3 runs to 12 residues. This CDR3 is CVSRLGRNEQFF. CDR3 coding DNA: TGTGTCAGCAGACTCGGACGTAATGAGCAGTTCTTT.

As regards this clonotype: A much larger clone lies a single base off, so this may be a read error. The genes are TRBV28 and TRBJ1-2, with 9 bases identical to TRBD1. The CDR3 totals 12 residues. CDR1 MDHEN and CDR2 SYDVKM come from the germline V gene. The V gene end was trimmed by 11 bases and the J gene end by 7 bases; junction bases not matched to a gene: 8. CDR3 bases: TGTGCCGGGGGACAGGGCCTTGGTGGCTACACCTTC. Translated, it gives CAGGQGLGGYTF.

A note on this clonotype: Compared with germline, one end of the junction differs, possibly owing to a read error. The V gene is TRBV5-5, the J gene TRBJ2-1; 14 nucleotides line up with TRBD2. The CDR3 spans 17 residues. Germline CDR1 is SGHKS and CDR2 is YYEKEE (reference sequence). The CDR3 region has the DNA TGCGCCAGCAGCTTGTCCCCGGGGACTAGCGGGAGAGGTCAGCAGTTCTTC. Residues: CASSLSPGTSGRGQQFF.

In its sample, this clonotype is medium-sized (0.01 to 0.1%). V usage is TRBV12-3 or TRBV12-4 and J usage is TRBJ2-2; unclear D gene. The CDR3 is 16 residues long. V lost 5 bases and J 0 bases, leaving 13 bases between the germline ends. This CDR3 is CASSLYPATNTGELFF. DNA for the CDR3: TGTGCCAGCAGTCTCTACCCGGCCACGAACACCGGGGAGCTGTTTTTT.

This clonotype was detected ten times or more. The chain carries TRBV15 and TRBJ2-7; D is unresolved. Trimming left V 0 bases short and J 6 bases short, with 12 bases between. Germline CDR1 reads LNHNV; CDR2 reads YYDKDF (reference sequence). The CDR3 consists of 14 residues. Here the CDR3 reads CATSRDKDGGEQYF. CDR3 bases: TGTGCCACCAGCAGAGATAAGGACGGTGGCGAGCAGTACTTC.

The gene calls are TRBV18 and TRBJ2-7, with TRBD1 matching 8 bases. CDR1 is KGHSH and CDR2 is LQKENI in the germline V gene. Unmatched junction bases numbered 18, after V lost 3 bases and J lost 8 bases. This CDR3 has 17 residues. The DNA for the CDR3 is TGTGCCAGCTCACCGTCAGGGGGCATCGGGCACTTATACCAGCAGTACTTC. This gives the protein CASSPSGGIGHLYQQYF.